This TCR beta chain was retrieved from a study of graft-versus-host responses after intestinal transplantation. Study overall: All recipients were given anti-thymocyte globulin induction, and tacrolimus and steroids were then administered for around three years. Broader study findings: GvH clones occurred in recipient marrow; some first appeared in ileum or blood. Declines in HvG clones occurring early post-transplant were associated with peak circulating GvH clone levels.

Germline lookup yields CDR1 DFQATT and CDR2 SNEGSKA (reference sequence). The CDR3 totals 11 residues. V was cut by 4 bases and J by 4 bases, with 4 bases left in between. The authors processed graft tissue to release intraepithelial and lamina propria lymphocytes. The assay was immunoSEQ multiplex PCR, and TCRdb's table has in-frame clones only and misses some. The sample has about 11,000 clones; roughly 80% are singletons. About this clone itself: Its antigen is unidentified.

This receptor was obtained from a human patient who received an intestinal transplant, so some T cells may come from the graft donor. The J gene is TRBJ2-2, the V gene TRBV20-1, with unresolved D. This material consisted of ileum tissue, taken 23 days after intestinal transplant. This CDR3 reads CSAKVTGELFF. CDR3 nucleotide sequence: TGCAGTGCTAAAGTCACCGGGGAGCTGTTTTTT.